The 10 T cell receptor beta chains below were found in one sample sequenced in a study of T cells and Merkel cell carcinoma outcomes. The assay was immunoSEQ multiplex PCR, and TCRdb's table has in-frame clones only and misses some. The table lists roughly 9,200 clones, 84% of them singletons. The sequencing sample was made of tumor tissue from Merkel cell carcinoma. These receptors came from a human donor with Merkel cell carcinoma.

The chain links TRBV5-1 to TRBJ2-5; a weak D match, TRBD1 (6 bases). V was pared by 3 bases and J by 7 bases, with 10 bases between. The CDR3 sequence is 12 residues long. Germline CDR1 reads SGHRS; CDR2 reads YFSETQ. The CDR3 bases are TGCGCCAGCAGCTGGGAAGGGGGGACCCAGTACTTC. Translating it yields CASSWEGGTQYF.

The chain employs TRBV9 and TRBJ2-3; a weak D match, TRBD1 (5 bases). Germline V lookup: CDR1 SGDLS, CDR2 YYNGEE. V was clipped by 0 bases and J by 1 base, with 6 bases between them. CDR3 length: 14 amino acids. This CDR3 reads CASSVEQGTDTQYF. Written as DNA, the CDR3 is TGTGCCAGCAGCGTAGAACAGGGCACAGATACGCAGTATTTT.

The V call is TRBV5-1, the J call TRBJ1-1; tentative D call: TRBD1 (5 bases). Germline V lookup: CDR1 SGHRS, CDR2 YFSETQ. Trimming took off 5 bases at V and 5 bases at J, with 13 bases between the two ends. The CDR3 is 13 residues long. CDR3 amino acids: CASREMTVTEAFF. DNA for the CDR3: TGCGCCAGCAGGGAGATGACAGTTACTGAAGCTTTCTTT.

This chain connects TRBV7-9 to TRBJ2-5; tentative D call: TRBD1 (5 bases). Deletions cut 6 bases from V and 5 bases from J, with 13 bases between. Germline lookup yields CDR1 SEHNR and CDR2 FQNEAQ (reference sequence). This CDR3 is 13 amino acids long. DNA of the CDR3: TGTGCCAGCAGTACCCCAGGGCGGGAGACCCAGTACTTC. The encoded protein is CASSTPGRETQYF.

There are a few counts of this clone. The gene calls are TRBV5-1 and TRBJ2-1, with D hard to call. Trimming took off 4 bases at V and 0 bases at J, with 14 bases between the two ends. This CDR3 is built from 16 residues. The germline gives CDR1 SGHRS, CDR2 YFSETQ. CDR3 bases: TGCGCCAGCAGCCCAAGCCCCGCGAGCTCCTACAATGAGCAGTTCTTC. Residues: CASSPSPASSYNEQFF.

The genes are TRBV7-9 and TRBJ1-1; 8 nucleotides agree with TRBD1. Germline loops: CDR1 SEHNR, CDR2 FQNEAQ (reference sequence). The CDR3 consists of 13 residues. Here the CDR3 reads CEVGQGAPTEAFF. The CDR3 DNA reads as TGTGAAGTGGGGCAGGGGGCTCCCACTGAAGCTTTCTTT.

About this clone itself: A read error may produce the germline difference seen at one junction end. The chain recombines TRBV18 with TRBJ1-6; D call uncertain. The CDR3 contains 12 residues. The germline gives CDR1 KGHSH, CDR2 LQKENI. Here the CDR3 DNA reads TGTGCCAGCTTACCACCGGGGTCACCCCTCCACTTT. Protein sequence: CASLPPGSPLHF.

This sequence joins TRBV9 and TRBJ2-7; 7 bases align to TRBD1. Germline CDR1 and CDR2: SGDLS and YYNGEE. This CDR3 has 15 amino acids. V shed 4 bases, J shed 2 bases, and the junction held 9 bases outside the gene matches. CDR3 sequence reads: CASSPHLTGAYEQYF. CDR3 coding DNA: TGTGCCAGCAGCCCCCACCTTACAGGGGCCTACGAGCAGTACTTC.

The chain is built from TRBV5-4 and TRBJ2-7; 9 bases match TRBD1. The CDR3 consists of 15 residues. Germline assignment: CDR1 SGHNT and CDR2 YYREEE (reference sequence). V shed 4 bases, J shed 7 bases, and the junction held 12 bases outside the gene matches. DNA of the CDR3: TGTGCCAGCAGCACCGGAGGGACAGGGAGGAATGAGCAGTACTTC. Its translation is CASSTGGTGRNEQYF.

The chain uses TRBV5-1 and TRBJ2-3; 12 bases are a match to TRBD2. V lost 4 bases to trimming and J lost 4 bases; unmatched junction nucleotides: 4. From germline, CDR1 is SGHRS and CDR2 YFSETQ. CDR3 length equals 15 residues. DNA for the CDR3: TGCGCCAGCAGCCAGTGGACTAGCGGGGCAGATACGCAGTATTTT. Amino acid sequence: CASSQWTSGADTQYF. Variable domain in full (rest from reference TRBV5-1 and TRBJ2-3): KAGVTQTPRYLIKTRGQQVTLSCSPISGHRSVSWYQQTPGQGLQFLFEYFSETQRNKGNFPGRFSGRQFSNSRSEMNVSTLELGDSALYLCASSQWTSGADTQYFGPGTRLTVL.